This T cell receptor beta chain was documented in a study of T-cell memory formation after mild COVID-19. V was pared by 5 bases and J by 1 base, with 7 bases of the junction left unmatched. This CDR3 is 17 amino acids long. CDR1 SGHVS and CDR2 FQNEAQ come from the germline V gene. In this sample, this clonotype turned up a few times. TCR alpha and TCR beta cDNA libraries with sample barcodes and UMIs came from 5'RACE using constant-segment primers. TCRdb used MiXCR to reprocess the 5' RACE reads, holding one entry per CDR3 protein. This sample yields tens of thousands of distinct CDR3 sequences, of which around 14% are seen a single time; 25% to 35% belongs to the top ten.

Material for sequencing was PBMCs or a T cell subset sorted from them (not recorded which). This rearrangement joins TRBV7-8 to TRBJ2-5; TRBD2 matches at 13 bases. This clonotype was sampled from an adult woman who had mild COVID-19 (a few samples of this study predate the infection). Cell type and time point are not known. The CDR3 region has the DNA TGTGCCAGCAGCCCCCGGACTAGCGGGGGACCCCAAGAGACCCAGTACTTC. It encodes CASSPRTSGGPQETQYF.